The present TCR beta chain was sequenced within a study of cytomegalovirus exposure and HLA in healthy donors. General study results and limits: Analysis performed later found 15,000 or so TCR beta sequences associated with HLA alleles at 0.05 false discovery rate. Published work reported that the classifier diagnosed cytomegalovirus status with high specificity and sensitivity.

The primer mix had 60 Vbeta and 13 Jbeta primers. Sequenced by immunoSEQ multiplex PCR; TCRdb stores in-frame clones only, minus some. The top ten hold about 0.93% of the sample, which has just over 150,000 clones, roughly 85% seen once. About this clone: Its antigen is still unknown. Relative to the germline gene, one junction end is altered; a read error may explain this.

This clonotype was obtained from a woman aged 50 to 60 in good health and CMV-seropositive. Input material: PBMCs.

For the CDR3, the DNA is TGTTCCAGCAGCTTAGGTAGGGGAAAAGCTTTCTTT. This translates into CSSSLGRGKAFF. The chain combines TRBV7-9 with TRBJ1-1; possibly TRBD1 for D (5 bases). The CDR3 has 12 amino acids. Germline lookup yields CDR1 SEHNR and CDR2 FQNEAQ (reference sequence).